Sequencing of this T cell receptor beta chain was carried out in a study of HIV-infected patients and healthy controls. Using its own MiXCR run on the 5' RACE reads, TCRdb lists one record per CDR3 protein. The repertoire includes about 67,000 distinct CDR3 sequences, roughly 16% of them detected once, and around 5.9% sits in the top ten. CDR3 size: 13 residues. Trimming removed 6 bases from V and 8 bases from J, with 16 bases in between. Germline loops: CDR1 MNHEY, CDR2 SVGEGT. This TCR was recovered from a human donor in good health. The sequenced sample consisted of CD4+ T cells from blood. The V gene is TRBV6-2 or TRBV6-3, the J gene TRBJ1-2, with D possibly being TRBD1 (5 bases). In DNA form, the CDR3 reads TGTGCCAGCAGCCCAACAGGAGGCGGAGGCTACACCTTC. Protein sequence: CASSPTGGGGYTF.